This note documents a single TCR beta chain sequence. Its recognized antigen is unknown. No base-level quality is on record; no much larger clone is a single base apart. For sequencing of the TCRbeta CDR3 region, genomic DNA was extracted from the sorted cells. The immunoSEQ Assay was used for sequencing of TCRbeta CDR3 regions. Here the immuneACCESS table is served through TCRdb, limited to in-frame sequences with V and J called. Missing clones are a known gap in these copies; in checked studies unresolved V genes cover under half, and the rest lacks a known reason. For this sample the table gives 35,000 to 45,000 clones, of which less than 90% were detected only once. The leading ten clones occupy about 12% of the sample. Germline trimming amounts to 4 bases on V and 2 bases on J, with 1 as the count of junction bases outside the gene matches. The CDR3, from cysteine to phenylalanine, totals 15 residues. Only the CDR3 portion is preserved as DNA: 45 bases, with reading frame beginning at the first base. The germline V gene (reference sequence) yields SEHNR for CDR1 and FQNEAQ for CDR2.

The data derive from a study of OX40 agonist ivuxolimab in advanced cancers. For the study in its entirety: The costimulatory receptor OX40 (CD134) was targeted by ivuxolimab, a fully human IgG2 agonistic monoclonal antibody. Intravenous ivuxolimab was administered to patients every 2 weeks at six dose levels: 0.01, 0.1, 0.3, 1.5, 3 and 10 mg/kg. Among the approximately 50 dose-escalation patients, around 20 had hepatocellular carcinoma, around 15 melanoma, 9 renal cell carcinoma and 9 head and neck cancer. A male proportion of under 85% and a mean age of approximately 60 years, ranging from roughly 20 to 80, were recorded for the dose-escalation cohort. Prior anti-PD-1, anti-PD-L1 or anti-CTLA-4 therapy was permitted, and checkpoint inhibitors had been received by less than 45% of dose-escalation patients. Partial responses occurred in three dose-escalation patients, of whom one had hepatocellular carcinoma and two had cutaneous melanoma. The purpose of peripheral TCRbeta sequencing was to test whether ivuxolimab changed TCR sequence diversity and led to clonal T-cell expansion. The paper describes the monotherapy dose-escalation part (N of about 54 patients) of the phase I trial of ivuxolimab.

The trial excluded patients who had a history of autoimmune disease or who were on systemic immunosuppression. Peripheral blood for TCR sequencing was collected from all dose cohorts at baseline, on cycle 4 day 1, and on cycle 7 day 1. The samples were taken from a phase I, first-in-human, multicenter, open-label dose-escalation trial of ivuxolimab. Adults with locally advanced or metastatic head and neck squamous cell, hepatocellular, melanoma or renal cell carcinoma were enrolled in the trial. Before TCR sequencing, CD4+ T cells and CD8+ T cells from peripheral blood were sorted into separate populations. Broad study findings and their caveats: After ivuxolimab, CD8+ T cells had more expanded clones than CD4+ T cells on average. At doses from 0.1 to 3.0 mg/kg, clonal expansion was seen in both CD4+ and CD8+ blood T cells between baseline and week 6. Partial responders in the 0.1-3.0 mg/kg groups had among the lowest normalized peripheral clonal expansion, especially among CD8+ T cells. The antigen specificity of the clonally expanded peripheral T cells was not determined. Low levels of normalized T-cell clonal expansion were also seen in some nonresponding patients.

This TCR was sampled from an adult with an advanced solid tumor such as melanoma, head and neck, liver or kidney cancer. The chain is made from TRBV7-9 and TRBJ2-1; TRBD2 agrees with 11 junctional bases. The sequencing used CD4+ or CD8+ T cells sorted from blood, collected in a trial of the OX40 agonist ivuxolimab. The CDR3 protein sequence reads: CASSSTSGTYNEQFF. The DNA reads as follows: TGTGCCAGCAGCTCGACTAGCGGGACCTACAATGAGCAGTTCTTC. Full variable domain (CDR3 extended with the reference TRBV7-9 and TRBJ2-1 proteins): DTGVSQNPRHKITKRGQNVTFRCDPISEHNRLYWYRQTLGQGPEFLTYFQNEAQLEKSRLLSDRFSAERPKGSFSTLEIQRTEQGDSAMYLCASSSTSGTYNEQFFGPGTRLTVL.